These 7 T cell receptor beta chains were all obtained from the same sample, sequenced in a study of T cells in Graves' hyperthyroidism and ophthalmopathy. RNA transcripts gave rise to amplified TCR beta CDR3 regions. When the TCR CDR3 underwent first-round RT-PCR, the HTBI primer set was used. MiXCR was run by TCRdb on the multiplex PCR reads, yielding one entry per CDR3 protein. The sample includes around 300,000 distinct CDR3 sequences, approximately 15% of them seen just once. The sample comprised blood. The origin of the receptors is a woman in her twenties or thirties with Graves' hyperthyroidism.

The chain joins TRBV5-5 to TRBJ2-3; possibly TRBD1 for D (5 bases). Deletions cut 1 base from V and 5 bases from J, with 14 bases between. This CDR3 has 15 residues. Germline V CDR1 and CDR2: SGHKS, YYEKEE (reference sequence). The CDR3 DNA sequence: TGTGCCAGCAGCTTGAGGGGTAGGGTTGGAGATACGCAGTATTTT. Translating it yields CASSLRGRVGDTQYF.

This clonotype was detected only a few times. The chain carries TRBV13 and TRBJ1-1; TRBD1 is a possible D gene (5 bases). In germline, CDR1 is PRHDT, CDR2 FYEKMQ (reference sequence). V was pared by 5 bases and J by 7 bases, with 11 bases between. This CDR3 comprises 12 residues. CDR3: CASSRGTGEAFF. The CDR3 bases are TGTGCCAGCAGCAGGGGAACAGGTGAAGCTTTCTTT.

The chain recombines TRBV15 with TRBJ1-3; the D is unclear. Per germline, CDR1 LNHNV and CDR2 YYDKDF (reference sequence). V gave up 5 bases and J gave up 0 bases, with 8 bases separating them. The CDR3 is 14 residues long. The CDR3 DNA sequence: TGTGCCACCAGCCCCGGGAGCTCTGGAAACACCATATATTTT. Translating gives CATSPGSSGNTIYF.

In this sample, this clonotype turned up many times. The chain combines TRBV4-1 with TRBJ2-7; either TRBD1 or TRBD2 may supply D (5 bases each). The V and J ends lost 3 bases and 9 bases respectively, with 15 bases between them. The CDR3 runs to 13 residues. Germline values: CDR1 MGHRA, CDR2 YSYEKL. This CDR3 is CASSHPRGPRQYF. The CDR3 region has the DNA TGCGCCAGCAGCCATCCAAGGGGACCAAGGCAGTACTTC.

This clonotype was found a few times. The CDR3 protein is CASSYGRGPYEQYF. Written as DNA, the CDR3 is TGTGCCAGCAGTTACGGGCGTGGGCCCTACGAGCAGTACTTC. The V and J genes are TRBV6-2 or TRBV6-3 and TRBJ2-7; D call uncertain. V was pared by 2 bases and J by 2 bases, with 10 bases between. Germline V lookup: CDR1 MNHEY, CDR2 SVGEGT. CDR3 length equals 14 residues.

There are many counts of this clonotype. V usage is TRBV27 and J usage is TRBJ1-5, with TRBD1 matching 7 bases. Germline CDR1 reads MNHEY; CDR2 reads SMNVEV (reference sequence). The CDR3 is 15 residues long. J gave up 4 bases and V 3 bases, and 6 bases lay outside the gene matches. The CDR3 is CASSLGTAVNQPQHF. CDR3 nucleotide sequence: TGTGCCAGCAGTTTGGGGACAGCCGTAAATCAGCCCCAGCATTTT.

The table lists this clonotype with a few counts. This sequence joins TRBV20-1 and TRBJ2-7; D perhaps matches TRBD2 (6 bases). Germline CDR1 and CDR2: DFQATT and SNEGSKA (reference sequence). This CDR3 comprises 15 residues. Trimming pared 0 bases from V and 2 bases from J, leaving 14 bases between. CDR3 sequence: CSARDQGLAAYEQYF. CDR3 bases: TGCAGTGCTAGAGATCAAGGATTAGCGGCCTACGAGCAGTACTTC.